A single sample is the source of the 32 T cell receptor beta chains below, sequenced in a study of blood T cell repertoires in COVID-19. Sequencing used immunoSEQ multiplex PCR; TCRdb keeps in-frame clones, though not all of them. The sample holds approximately 75,000 clones, approximately 82% seen once. The specimen sequenced was peripheral blood. These receptors were obtained from a woman between 50 and 59 years old with acute or convalescent COVID-19.

There are a few counts of this clone. CDR3 sequence: CASTTGGGELFF. CDR3 DNA: TGTGCCAGCACCACGGGAGGAGGGGAGCTGTTTTTT. The rearrangement links TRBV7-6 to TRBJ2-2; TRBD2 matches 7 bases. V lost 7 bases, J lost 8 bases, and 4 bases stayed unmatched. CDR3 length: 12 amino acids. Germline assignment: CDR1 SGHVS and CDR2 FNYEAQ.

This chain joins TRBV3-1 (or the pseudogene TRBV3-2) and TRBJ2-6, with D possibly TRBD1 on 5 matching bases. There are 21 residues in the CDR3. Germline-derived CDR1 and CDR2 are LGHDT and YNNKEL (reference sequence). Trimming left V 0 bases short and J 0 bases short, with 21 bases between. CDR3 bases: TGTGCCAGCAGCCAAGATCCCTCATATAGGACATCCAACTCTGGGGCCAACGTCCTGACTTTC. Translating gives CASSQDPSYRTSNSGANVLTF.

The CDR3 bases are TGTGCCAGCAGCCGGGGACACCGAGGATCCTACAATGAGCAGTTCTTC. Protein sequence: CASSRGHRGSYNEQFF. The chain links TRBV9 to TRBJ2-1; the D gene is possibly TRBD1 (6 bases). This CDR3 is built from 16 residues. Deletions cut 4 bases from V and 1 base from J, with 15 bases between. Looked up from germline, CDR1 is SGDLS and CDR2 is YYNGEE.

The CDR3 region has the DNA TGTGCCAGTAGTGTAACAGGGGGCCGGAGGGAGCAGTACTTC. This sequence encodes CASSVTGGRREQYF. The genes are TRBV19 and TRBJ2-7, with 9 bases identical to TRBD1. The CDR3 is 14 amino acids. V lost 5 bases and J lost 7; bases outside the gene matches: 9. Germline lookup yields CDR1 LNHDA and CDR2 SQIVND (reference sequence).

The chain employs TRBV7-3 and TRBJ2-3; a possible D gene is TRBD2 (6 bases). Germline-derived CDR1 and CDR2 are SGHTA and FQGTGA. CDR3 size: 17 residues. Between the trimmed V and J ends, which lost 1 base and 0 bases, there was a span of 14 bases. The CDR3 here is CASSLIGTRPSTDTQYF. The CDR3 DNA reads as TGTGCCAGCAGCTTAATAGGGACTCGACCTAGCACAGATACGCAGTATTTT.

The chain is built from TRBV15 and TRBJ2-5, with D possibly TRBD2 on 5 matching bases. The CDR3 consists of 15 residues. CDR1 is LNHNV, CDR2 YYDKDF, per germline (reference sequence). V was clipped by 3 bases and J by 3 bases, with 14 bases between them. The CDR3 reads CATSSNSGREETQYF. CDR3 coding DNA: TGTGCCACCAGCAGTAACTCGGGGAGAGAAGAGACCCAGTACTTC.

The V call is TRBV28, the J call TRBJ2-6; 8 nucleotides match TRBD1. V shed 7 bases and J 2 bases; nucleotides not matched to a gene: 7. Per the germline V gene, CDR1 is MDHEN and CDR2 is SYDVKM. This CDR3 is built from 16 residues. The CDR3 is CASIPSTGAGANVLTF. The DNA for the CDR3 is TGTGCCAGCATACCCTCGACAGGGGCTGGGGCCAACGTCCTGACTTTC.

This clone has only one observation. The rearrangement uses TRBV28 and TRBJ2-1; 7 nucleotides align to TRBD1. With 6 bases clipped from V and 7 bases from J, the junction kept 12 bases outside the gene matches. The germline V gene has CDR1 MDHEN and CDR2 SYDVKM. The CDR3 covers 15 residues. This chain's CDR3 is CASSPVRQGGNEQFF. The CDR3 nucleotides are TGTGCCAGCAGCCCCGTGCGACAGGGTGGGAATGAGCAGTTCTTC.

This clone has only one observation. This sequence joins TRBV7-2 and TRBJ2-7, with a tentative D call TRBD1 (5 bases). Germline V CDR1 and CDR2: SGHTA, FQGNSA. V was cut by 5 bases and J by 3 bases, with 14 bases left in between. The CDR3 is made up of 14 amino acids. The CDR3 bases are TGTGCCAGCAGCAAACGACAGTCGATCTACGAGCAGTACTTC. Its translation: CASSKRQSIYEQYF.

V and J are TRBV28 and TRBJ1-1; maybe TRBD1 (6 bases). Germline assignment: CDR1 MDHEN and CDR2 SYDVKM. The CDR3 is 16 residues long. The V gene lost 6 bases and the J gene lost 1 base, with 18 bases spanning the gap. The CDR3 sequence is CASRLSSGGPNTEAFF. The CDR3 nucleotides are TGTGCCAGCAGACTATCGTCGGGGGGCCCGAACACTGAAGCTTTCTTT.

A few counts support this clone. The chain is built from TRBV4-1 and TRBJ2-7, with a possible D match to TRBD1 (5 bases). In germline, CDR1 is MGHRA, CDR2 YSYEKL. The CDR3 runs to 12 residues. Trimming shortened V by 3 bases and J by 6 bases, and 9 bases separated the two germline ends. DNA for the CDR3: TGCGCCAGCAGCCATCTAAGGGGCGAGCAGTACTTC. Its translation is CASSHLRGEQYF.

The rearrangement joins TRBV19 to TRBJ2-2; 12 positions match TRBD2. The CDR3 spans 18 residues. The junction had 9 bases not matched to a gene; V was cut back by 3 bases and J by 4 bases. From germline, CDR1 is LNHDA and CDR2 SQIVND (reference sequence). CDR3 coding DNA: TGTGCCAGTAGTATTGGTCTAGCGGGAGGGTTGGTCACCGGGGAGCTGTTTTTT. Amino acid sequence: CASSIGLAGGLVTGELFF.

J is TRBJ1-1 and V is TRBV6-5; a weak D match, TRBD1 (5 bases). The V gene lost 7 bases and the J gene lost 6 bases, with 12 bases spanning the gap. From germline, CDR1 is MNHEY and CDR2 SVGAGI. This CDR3 has 12 residues. The CDR3 loop is CASTGVSAEAFF. The CDR3 bases are TGTGCCAGCACGGGGGTATCCGCTGAAGCTTTCTTT.

The rearrangement links TRBV6-5 to TRBJ2-3, with D hard to call. The germline gives CDR1 MNHEY, CDR2 SVGAGI. The V end was cut by 7 bases, the J end by 0 bases, with 8 bases between. The CDR3 contains 13 residues. CDR3 bases: TGTGCCAGCATCCTGGGCAGCACAGATACGCAGTATTTT. Protein: CASILGSTDTQYF.

V is TRBV7-3 and J is TRBJ2-2; TRBD2 matches 9 bases. This CDR3 contains 13 residues. Germline V gene data show CDR1 as SGHTA and CDR2 as FQGTGA. V gave up 8 bases and J gave up 6 bases; unmatched junction bases: 4. In nucleotides, the CDR3 is TGTGCCAGCGCGGGAGGGCCTGCCGGGGAGCTGTTTTTT. The encoded protein is CASAGGPAGELFF. Full variable domain (rest looked up from reference TRBV7-3 and TRBJ2-2): GAGVSQTPSNKVTEKGKYVELRCDPISGHTALYWYRQSLGQGPEFLIYFQGTGAADDSGLPNDRFFAVRPEGSVSTLKIQRTERGDSAVYLCASAGGPAGELFFGEGSRLTVL.

The chain combines TRBV23-1 with TRBJ1-2; 7 bases map to TRBD1. TRBV23-1 is assigned to the ORF class and has an uncertain function. The CDR3 runs 13 residues. The ends lost 11 bases at V and 3 bases at J; junction bases unmatched: 9. The CDR3 sequence: CAGLSRGDYGYTF. The DNA of the CDR3 is TGCGCCGGCCTGAGCAGGGGGGACTATGGCTACACCTTC.

The gene calls are TRBV30 and TRBJ2-2, with D tentatively TRBD1 (5 bases). Germline loops: CDR1 GTSNPN, CDR2 SVGIG (reference sequence). CDR3 length: 13 amino acids. V gave up 2 bases and J gave up 4 bases, with 8 bases separating them. The CDR3 nucleotides read TGTGCCTGGAGTTCTAGGGGCACCGGGGAGCTGTTTTTT. Translating gives CAWSSRGTGELFF.

The DNA for the CDR3 is TGTGCCAGCTCACCGAGGCAGGGGAAAGGCAATGAGCAGTTCTTC. Translating gives CASSPRQGKGNEQFF. The V call is TRBV18, the J call TRBJ2-1; D possibly corresponds to TRBD1 (6 bases). The CDR3 contains 15 residues. Per the germline V gene, CDR1 is KGHSH and CDR2 is LQKENI. The V gene lost 3 bases and the J gene lost 6 bases, with 15 bases spanning the gap.

The rearrangement uses TRBV4-2 and TRBJ2-7; 10 positions agree with TRBD2. The V gene's germline CDR1 is LGHNA and CDR2 YNFKEQ. The CDR3 is 18 amino acids. After removal of 1 base from V and 1 base from J, the junction contained 10 bases not matched to a gene. CDR3: CASSQAHITSGVSYEQYF. CDR3 DNA sequence: TGTGCCAGCAGCCAAGCACACATTACTAGCGGGGTTTCCTACGAGCAGTACTTC.

V and J are TRBV5-1 and TRBJ2-2; 13 nucleotides align to TRBD2. V shed 4 bases and J 4 bases; nucleotides not matched to a gene: 4. The CDR3 spans 16 residues. CDR1 and CDR2 (germline): SGHRS, YFSETQ. The CDR3 nucleotides are TGCGCCAGCAGCCGACTAGCGGGAGGTGGCACCGGGGAGCTGTTTTTT. Translating gives CASSRLAGGGTGELFF.

This chain links TRBV6-2 or TRBV6-3 with TRBJ1-6; 7 bases agree with TRBD1. The J segment lost 3 bases and the V segment lost 5 bases, leaving 10 bases of the junction unmatched. CDR1 and CDR2 from the germline V gene are MNHEY and SVGEGT. The CDR3 is 17 amino acids. The DNA for the CDR3 is TGTGCCAGCAGTGACCGGAGAGGGGGCGTCTATAATTCACCCCTCCACTTT. It yields the protein CASSDRRGGVYNSPLHF.

The table lists this clone with a count of one. The V call is TRBV9, the J call TRBJ2-3, with 7 bases identical to TRBD2. The ends lost 4 bases at V and 3 bases at J; junction bases unmatched: 11. Looked up from germline, CDR1 is SGDLS and CDR2 is YYNGEE. The CDR3 loop spans 16 amino acids. The CDR3 loop is CASSQSASGKTDTQYF. The CDR3 region has the DNA TGTGCCAGCAGCCAGTCGGCTAGCGGTAAGACAGATACGCAGTATTTT.

The chain recombines TRBV3-1 (or the pseudogene TRBV3-2) with TRBJ2-5; 14 bases align to TRBD2. With 5 bases clipped from V and 2 bases from J, the junction kept 13 bases outside the gene matches. Germline V gives CDR1 LGHDT, CDR2 YNNKEL (reference sequence). The length of the CDR3 is 19 residues. CDR3 residues: CASSVAGTSGRRVQETQYF. In DNA form, the CDR3 reads TGTGCCAGCAGCGTCGCCGGGACTAGCGGGAGAAGGGTACAAGAGACCCAGTACTTC.

As DNA, the CDR3 is TGCGCCAGCAGCTTGTATGCAGGAGGAACCGGGGAGCTGTTTTTT. Amino acids: CASSLYAGGTGELFF. The V gene is TRBV5-1, the J gene TRBJ2-2, with D perhaps matching TRBD2 (5 bases). V lost 1 base to trimming and J lost 5 bases, with 12 bases between them. Germline values: CDR1 SGHRS, CDR2 YFSETQ. The CDR3 length is 15 residues.

J is TRBJ2-7 and V is TRBV7-3, with D tentatively TRBD1 (5 bases). This CDR3 has 13 amino acids. Per germline, CDR1 SGHTA and CDR2 FQGTGA. V gave up 2 bases and J gave up 6 bases, with 11 bases separating them. The CDR3 loop reads CASSLAGAGEQYF. CDR3 nucleotide sequence: TGTGCCAGCAGCTTAGCTGGGGCCGGCGAGCAGTACTTC.

V gene TRBV28 combines with J gene TRBJ2-5; 9 positions agree with TRBD2. V lost 7 bases to trimming and J lost 4 bases; unmatched junction nucleotides: 16. In germline, CDR1 is MDHEN, CDR2 SYDVKM. The CDR3 covers 17 residues. As DNA, the CDR3 is TGTGCCAGCAAGGACTTAATAGCGGGAGATAAGCGAGAGACCCAGTACTTC. Protein product: CASKDLIAGDKRETQYF. The complete variable domain, with remaining parts taken from reference TRBV28 and TRBJ2-5, reads DVKVTQSSRYLVKRTGEKVFLECVQDMDHENMFWYRQDPGLGLRLIYFSYDVKMKEKGDIPEGYSVSREKKERFSLILESASTNQTSMYLCASKDLIAGDKRETQYFGPGTRLLVL.

The genes are TRBV7-6 and TRBJ2-5; 7 bases line up with TRBD1. This CDR3 is 15 amino acids long. V shed 4 bases and J 5 bases; nucleotides not matched to a gene: 10. Germline V gene lookup returns CDR1 SGHVS and CDR2 FNYEAQ. As DNA, the CDR3 is TGTGCCAGCAGCTATAACAGGGGCGGGTCGGAGACCCAGTACTTC. Its translation is CASSYNRGGSETQYF.

This chain joins TRBV6-2 or TRBV6-3 and TRBJ2-2, with TRBD2 matching over 8 bases. The CDR3 has 17 residues. The V segment lost 3 bases and the J segment 7 bases; nucleotides outside the gene matches: 13. Germline V gene sequence: CDR1 MNHEY, CDR2 SVGEGT. CDR3 protein: CASSYTGPGLEGGELFF. The CDR3 DNA reads TGTGCCAGCAGTTATACTGGTCCGGGACTAGAAGGCGGGGAGCTGTTTTTT.

CDR3 in DNA: TGTGCCAGCAGCTGTGTTCTGACGAGACAGGGAGGAGAAGTCGCGGACACCGGGGAGCTGTTTTTT. Residues: CASSCVLTRQGGEVADTGELFF. The chain links TRBV7-3 to TRBJ2-2; possible D gene TRBD1, 7 bases. Germline V gives CDR1 SGHTA, CDR2 FQGTGA. The CDR3 is 22 residues long. The V gene lost 4 bases and the J gene lost 3 bases, with 33 bases spanning the gap. Complete variable domain (other parts from reference TRBV7-3 and TRBJ2-2): GAGVSQTPSNKVTEKGKYVELRCDPISGHTALYWYRQSLGQGPEFLIYFQGTGAADDSGLPNDRFFAVRPEGSVSTLKIQRTERGDSAVYLCASSCVLTRQGGEVADTGELFFGEGSRLTVL.

The rearrangement uses TRBV3-1 (or the pseudogene TRBV3-2) and TRBJ1-6, with D possibly being TRBD1 (5 bases). This CDR3 is built from 11 residues. CDR1 is LGHDT and CDR2 is YNNKEL in the germline V gene (reference sequence). V was cut by 4 bases and J by 14 bases, with 9 bases left in between. The CDR3 region has the DNA TGTGCCAGCAGCCTGCAAGGGGCCCTCCACTTT. It codes for CASSLQGALHF.

The chain uses TRBV6-5 and TRBJ1-5; 7 bases match TRBD1. CDR3 size: 15 residues. Germline CDR1 MNHEY, CDR2 SVGAGI. The ends lost 6 bases at V and 3 bases at J; junction bases unmatched: 8. The DNA of the CDR3 is TGTGCCAGCAGCCTGGGACAGCGCTCCAATCAGCCCCAGCATTTT. Translating gives CASSLGQRSNQPQHF.

The chain links TRBV9 to TRBJ2-3, with D tentatively TRBD2 (5 bases). V lost 0 bases and J 5 bases, leaving 7 bases between the germline ends. Germline V gives CDR1 SGDLS, CDR2 YYNGEE. CDR3 length equals 13 residues. The CDR3 spells CASSVGRVDTQYF. The CDR3 DNA reads as TGTGCCAGCAGCGTAGGGCGGGTAGATACGCAGTATTTT.